These T cell receptor beta chains were read from a single sample in a study of beta chain features in type 1 diabetes. Only in-frame clones appear in the TCRdb table, and some are missing; sequencing was by immunoSEQ multiplex PCR. The table lists some 250,000 clones, roughly 14% of them singletons, with roughly 0.02% in the top ten. The sample comprised naive CD4+ T cells from blood. The receptor source for this set is a man aged 30 to 39 with type 1 diabetes. The CDR3 runs from the conserved cysteine through the conserved F or W. The order of the fields is D gene, V gene, J gene, clone size, CDR3 protein, CDR3 DNA. A D gene is named only where the DNA matches it firmly. A clone size is listed for some rows: how often the clone was seen (once, few, many), or a class if it is expanded.

.,TRBV15,TRBJ1-4,.,CATSRAGTYEKLFF,TGTGCCACCAGCAGAGCCGGGACATATGAAAAACTGTTTTTT
.,TRBV11-3,TRBJ2-7,.,CASSLRVEPPYEQYF,TGTGCCAGCAGCTTACGGGTAGAGCCCCCCTACGAGCAGTACTTC
.,TRBV15,TRBJ1-5,few,CATSRGKGLAQPQHF,TGTGCCACCAGCAGAGGAAAGGGGTTGGCTCAGCCCCAGCATTTT
.,TRBV5-1,TRBJ2-1,few,CASSLGLLSSYNEQFF,TGCGCCAGCAGCTTAGGACTCCTGAGCTCCTACAATGAGCAGTTCTTC
.,TRBV4-1,TRBJ2-7,.,CASSPLQGVGSYEQYF,TGCGCCAGCAGCCCCCTCCAGGGTGTCGGGTCCTACGAGCAGTACTTC
.,TRBV30,TRBJ1-2,many,CAWASSVYGYTF,TGTGCCTGGGCCAGTTCTGTCTATGGCTACACCTTC
TRBD1,TRBV7-2,TRBJ2-4,few,CASSSGYQGANIQYF,TGTGCCAGCAGCTCTGGATACCAGGGGGCGAACATTCAGTACTTC
.,TRBV7-6,TRBJ2-3,.,CASSLGASSTDTQYF,TGTGCCAGCAGCTTGGGGGCCTCTAGCACAGATACGCAGTATTTT
.,TRBV10-3,TRBJ2-1,.,CAISETSPATYNEQFF,TGTGCCATCAGTGAGACGTCCCCAGCGACCTACAATGAGCAGTTCTTC
.,TRBV10-3,TRBJ1-5,.,CAISQGGNQPQHF,TGTGCCATCAGCCAGGGAGGGAATCAGCCCCAGCATTTT
TRBD1,TRBV7-2,TRBJ1-2,.,CASSFYRQGANYGYTF,TGTGCCAGCAGCTTTTACCGACAGGGGGCTAACTATGGCTACACCTTC
TRBD1,TRBV7-9,TRBJ2-1,few,CASSFSSGGDEQFF,TGTGCCAGCAGCTTCTCCTCAGGGGGCGATGAGCAGTTCTTC
TRBD2,TRBV7-2,TRBJ2-3,few,CASIRGGGRGTDTQYF,TGTGCCAGCATCCGCGGGGGCGGGAGGGGCACAGATACGCAGTATTTT
TRBD2,TRBV6-5,TRBJ2-5,few,CATGLAGAETQYF,TGTGCCACCGGACTAGCGGGGGCGGAGACCCAGTACTTC
.,TRBV4-1,TRBJ2-5,.,CASSQDFVGAQETQYF,TGCGCCAGCAGCCAAGATTTTGTGGGGGCCCAAGAGACCCAGTACTTC
TRBD1,TRBV11-2,TRBJ2-2,.,CASSLVRDSWTGELFF,TGTGCCAGCAGCTTAGTCCGGGACAGCTGGACCGGGGAGCTGTTTTTT
TRBD2,TRBV6-6,TRBJ2-3,.,CASSYSAGGPTDTQYF,TGTGCCAGCAGTTACTCGGCGGGAGGGCCTACAGATACGCAGTATTTT
.,TRBV18,TRBJ1-5,.,CASSPGEGQPQHF,TGTGCCAGCTCACCAGGGGAGGGTCAGCCCCAGCATTTT
TRBD1,TRBV6-5,TRBJ2-7,.,CASSKDRGGPYEQYF,TGTGCCAGCAGTAAAGACAGGGGAGGACCCTACGAGCAGTACTTC
.,TRBV29-1,TRBJ1-1,few,CSGGEPQNTEAFF,TGCAGCGGTGGGGAGCCACAGAACACTGAAGCTTTCTTT
TRBD2,TRBV5-1,TRBJ2-1,.,CASSPGTSGTFDEQFF,TGCGCCAGCAGCCCCGGGACTAGCGGGACCTTCGATGAGCAGTTCTTC
TRBD1,TRBV18,TRBJ2-6,.,CASSRLGQDSGANVLTF,TGTGCCAGCTCACGCCTTGGACAGGACTCTGGGGCCAACGTCCTGACTTTC
TRBD1,TRBV4-2,TRBJ1-1,.,CASSQERNRGNTEAFF,TGTGCCAGCAGCCAAGAACGGAACAGGGGGAACACTGAAGCTTTCTTT
TRBD1,TRBV6-1,TRBJ1-5,few,CASSELRDRARGNQPQHF,TGTGCCAGCAGTGAATTAAGGGACAGGGCTCGCGGCAATCAGCCCCAGCATTTT
.,TRBV28,TRBJ2-4,many,CASSPLRRNQYF,TGTGCCAGCAGTCCCCTGCGGAGGAATCAGTACTTC
TRBD1,TRBV10-1,TRBJ2-1,few,CASSESRTGMFF,TGCGCCAGCAGTGAGTCTCGGACAGGAATGTTCTTC
.,TRBV5-4,TRBJ2-3,.,CASSPNRHSTSTDTQYF,TGTGCCAGCAGCCCGAATCGACATTCTACTAGCACAGATACGCAGTATTTT
.,TRBV30,TRBJ2-6,.,CAWSGGGGANVLTF,TGTGCCTGGAGTGGTGGCGGTGGGGCCAACGTCCTGACTTTC
.,TRBV15,TRBJ2-1,few,CATSRVLYNEQFF,TGTGCCACCAGCCGGGTTCTGTACAATGAGCAGTTCTTC
TRBD1,TRBV19,TRBJ2-5,.,CASSNTGGETQYF,TGTGCCAGTAGTAACACAGGGGGCGAGACCCAGTACTTC
TRBD2,TRBV15,TRBJ2-1,.,CATSEGLAVGGQFF,TGTGCCACCAGCGAGGGACTAGCGGTGGGGGGGCAGTTCTTC